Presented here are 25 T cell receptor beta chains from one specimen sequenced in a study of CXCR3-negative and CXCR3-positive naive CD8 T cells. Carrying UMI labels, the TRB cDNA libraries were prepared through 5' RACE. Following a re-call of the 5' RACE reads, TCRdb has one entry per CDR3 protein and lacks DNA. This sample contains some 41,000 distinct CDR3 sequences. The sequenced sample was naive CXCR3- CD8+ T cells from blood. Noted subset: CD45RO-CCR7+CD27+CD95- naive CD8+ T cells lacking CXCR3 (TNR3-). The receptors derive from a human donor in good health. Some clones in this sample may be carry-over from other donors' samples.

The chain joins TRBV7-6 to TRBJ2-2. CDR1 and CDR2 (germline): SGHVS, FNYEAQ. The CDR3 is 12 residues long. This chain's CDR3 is CASSLEIGELFF.

The CDR3 sequence is CSVAPRGQDTGELFF. This chain joins TRBV29-1 and TRBJ2-2; the TRBD1 assignment by TCRdb is unverifiable without DNA. Germline-derived CDR1 and CDR2 are SQVTM and ANQGSEA. The CDR3 spans 15 residues.

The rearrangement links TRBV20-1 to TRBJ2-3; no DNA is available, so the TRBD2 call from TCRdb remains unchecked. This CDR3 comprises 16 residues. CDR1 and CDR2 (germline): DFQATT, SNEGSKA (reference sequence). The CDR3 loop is CSAGRGWASGADTQYF.

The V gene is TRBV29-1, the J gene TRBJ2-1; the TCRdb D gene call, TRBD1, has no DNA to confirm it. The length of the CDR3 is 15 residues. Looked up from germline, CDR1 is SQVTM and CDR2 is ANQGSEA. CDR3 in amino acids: CSVEDRKGAYNEQFF.

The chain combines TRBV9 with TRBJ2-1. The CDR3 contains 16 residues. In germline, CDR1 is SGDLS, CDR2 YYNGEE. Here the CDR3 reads CASSVDGESSYNEQFF. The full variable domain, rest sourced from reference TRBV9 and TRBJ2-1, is DSGVTQTPKHLITATGQRVTLRCSPRSGDLSVYWYQQSLDQGLQFLIQYYNGEERAKGNILERFSAQQFPDLHSELNLSSLELGDSALYFCASSVDGESSYNEQFFGPGTRLTVL.

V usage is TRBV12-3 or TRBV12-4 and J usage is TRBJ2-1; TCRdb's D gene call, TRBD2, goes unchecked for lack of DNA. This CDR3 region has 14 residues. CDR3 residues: CASTEGLAYNEQFF.

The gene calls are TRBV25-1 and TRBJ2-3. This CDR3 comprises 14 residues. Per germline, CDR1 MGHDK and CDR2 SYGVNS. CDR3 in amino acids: CASGWKTSTDTQYF. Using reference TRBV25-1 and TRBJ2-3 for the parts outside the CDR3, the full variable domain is EADIYQTPRYLVIGTGKKITLECSQTMGHDKMYWYQQDPGMELHLIHYSYGVNSTEKGDLSSESTVSRIRTEHFPLTLESARPSHTSQYLCASGWKTSTDTQYFGPGTRLTVL.

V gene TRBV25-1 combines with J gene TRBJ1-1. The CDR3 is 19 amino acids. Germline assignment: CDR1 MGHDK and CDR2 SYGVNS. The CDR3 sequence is CASSEYRDYKAGGRTEAFF.

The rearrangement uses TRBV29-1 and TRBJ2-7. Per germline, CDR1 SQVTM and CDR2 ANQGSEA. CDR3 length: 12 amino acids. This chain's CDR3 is CSVGGNSYEQYF.

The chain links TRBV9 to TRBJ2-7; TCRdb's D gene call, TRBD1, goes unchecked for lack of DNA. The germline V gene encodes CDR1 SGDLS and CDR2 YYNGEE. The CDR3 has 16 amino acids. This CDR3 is CASSVSSGGEAYEQYF.

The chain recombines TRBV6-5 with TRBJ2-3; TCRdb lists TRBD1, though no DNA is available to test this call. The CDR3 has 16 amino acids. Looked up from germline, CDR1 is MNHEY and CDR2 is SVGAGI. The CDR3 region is CASTDRGPLGTDTQYF.

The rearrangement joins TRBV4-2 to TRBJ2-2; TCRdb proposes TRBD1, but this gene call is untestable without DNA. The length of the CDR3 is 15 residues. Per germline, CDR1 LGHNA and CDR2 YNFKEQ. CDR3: CASSSRTGETGELFF.

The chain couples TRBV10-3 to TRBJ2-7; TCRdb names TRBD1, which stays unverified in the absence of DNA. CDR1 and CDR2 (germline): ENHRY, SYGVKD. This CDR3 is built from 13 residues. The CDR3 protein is CAISESPGYEQYF.

The CDR3 here is CASSLDARDPAQYF. V is TRBV11-2 and J is TRBJ2-3. The CDR3 loop spans 14 amino acids. Germline lookup yields CDR1 SGHAT and CDR2 FQNNGV. Full variable domain (outside the CDR3, taken from reference TRBV11-2 and TRBJ2-3): EAGVAQSPRYKIIEKRQSVAFWCNPISGHATLYWYQQILGQGPKLLIQFQNNGVVDDSQLPKDRFSAERLKGVDSTLKIQPAKLEDSAVYLCASSLDARDPAQYFGPGTRLTVL.

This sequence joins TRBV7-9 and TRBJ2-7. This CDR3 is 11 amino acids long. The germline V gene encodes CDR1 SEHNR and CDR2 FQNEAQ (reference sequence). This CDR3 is CASSLDHEQYF.

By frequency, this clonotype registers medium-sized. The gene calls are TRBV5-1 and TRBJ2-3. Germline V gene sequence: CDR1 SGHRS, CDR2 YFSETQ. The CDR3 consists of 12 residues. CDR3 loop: CASSLEEDTQYF.

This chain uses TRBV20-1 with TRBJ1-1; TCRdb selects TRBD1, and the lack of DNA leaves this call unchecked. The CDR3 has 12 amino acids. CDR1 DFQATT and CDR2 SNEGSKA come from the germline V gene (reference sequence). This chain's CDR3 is CSARGVRKEAFF.

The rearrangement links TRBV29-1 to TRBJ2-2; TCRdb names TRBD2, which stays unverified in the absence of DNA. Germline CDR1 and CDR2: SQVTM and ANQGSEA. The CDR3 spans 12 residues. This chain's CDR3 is CSVTRVSGELFF.

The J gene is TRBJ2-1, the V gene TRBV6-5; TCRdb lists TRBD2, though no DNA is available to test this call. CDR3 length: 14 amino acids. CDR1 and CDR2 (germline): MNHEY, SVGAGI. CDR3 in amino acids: CASSYSAGNGEQFF.

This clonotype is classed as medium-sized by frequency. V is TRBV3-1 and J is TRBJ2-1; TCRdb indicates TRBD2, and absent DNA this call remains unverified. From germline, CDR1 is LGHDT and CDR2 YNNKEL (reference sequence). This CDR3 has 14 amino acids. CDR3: CASSRRDERNEQFF.

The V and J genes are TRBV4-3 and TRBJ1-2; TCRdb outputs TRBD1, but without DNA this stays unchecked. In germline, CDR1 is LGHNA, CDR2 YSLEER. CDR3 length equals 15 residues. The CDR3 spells CASSPYRGDDYGYTF.

The CDR3 here is CSVDAGPLTYEQYF. V and J are TRBV29-1 and TRBJ2-7; TCRdb's assignment of TRBD2 cannot be checked, as there is no DNA. The CDR3 has 14 residues. CDR1 is SQVTM, CDR2 ANQGSEA, per germline.

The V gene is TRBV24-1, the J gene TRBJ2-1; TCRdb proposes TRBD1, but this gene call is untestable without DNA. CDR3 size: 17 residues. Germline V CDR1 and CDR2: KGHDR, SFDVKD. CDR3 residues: CATSPYFPGQSYNEQFF.

CDR3 protein: CASSSLSLAVSSYNEQFF. The V gene is TRBV12-3 or TRBV12-4, the J gene TRBJ2-1; TCRdb's assignment of TRBD2 cannot be checked, as there is no DNA. The CDR3 consists of 18 residues.

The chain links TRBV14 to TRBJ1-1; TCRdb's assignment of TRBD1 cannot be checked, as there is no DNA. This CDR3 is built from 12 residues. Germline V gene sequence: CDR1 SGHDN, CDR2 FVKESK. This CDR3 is CASSGGQLSAFF. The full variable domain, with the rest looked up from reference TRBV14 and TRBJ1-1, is EAGVTQFPSHSVIEKGQTVTLRCDPISGHDNLYWYRRVMGKEIKFLLHFVKESKQDESGMPNNRFLAERTGGTYSTLKVQPAELEDSGVYFCASSGGQLSAFFGQGTRLTVV.